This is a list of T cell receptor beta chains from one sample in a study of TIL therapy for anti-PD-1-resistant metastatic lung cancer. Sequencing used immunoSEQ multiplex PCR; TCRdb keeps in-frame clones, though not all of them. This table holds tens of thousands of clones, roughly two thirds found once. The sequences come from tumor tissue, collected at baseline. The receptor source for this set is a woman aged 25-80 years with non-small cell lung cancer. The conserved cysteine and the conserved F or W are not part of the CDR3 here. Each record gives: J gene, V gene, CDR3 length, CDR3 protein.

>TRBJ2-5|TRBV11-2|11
ASSGSYQETQY
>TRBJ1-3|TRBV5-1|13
ASSPGDSSGNTIY
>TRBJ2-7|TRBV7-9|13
ASSLIPGQTYEQY
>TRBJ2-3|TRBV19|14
ASSNPRGAGTDTQY
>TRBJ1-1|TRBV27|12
ASSFGGQVAEAF
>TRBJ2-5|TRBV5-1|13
ASSQRTSERETQY
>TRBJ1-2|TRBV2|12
ASTADRANYGYT
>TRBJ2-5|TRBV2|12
ASSLSGRGETQY
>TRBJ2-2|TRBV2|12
ASSDVGAGGELF
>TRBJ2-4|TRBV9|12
ASSFGTGGNIQY
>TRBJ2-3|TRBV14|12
ASSQEGFWDTQY
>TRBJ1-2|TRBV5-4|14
ASSLSSPGVDYGYT
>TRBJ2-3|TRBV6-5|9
ASRRADTQY
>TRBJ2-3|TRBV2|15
ASKRAGGTSSTDTQY
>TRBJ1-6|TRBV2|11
ASLLTHGAPLH
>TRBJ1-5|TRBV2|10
ASRDGNQPQH
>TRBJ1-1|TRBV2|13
ASSEQGPPYTEAF
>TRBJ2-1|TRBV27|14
ASREATGGLYNEQF
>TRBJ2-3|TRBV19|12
ASSETRPTDTQY
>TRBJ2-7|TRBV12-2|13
ASRLDRGAGFTPY
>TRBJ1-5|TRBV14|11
ASSQGRNRDKH
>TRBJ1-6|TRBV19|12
ASTRQGNNSPLH
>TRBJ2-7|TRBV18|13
ASSPGAGNAYEQY
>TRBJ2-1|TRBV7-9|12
ASSILAGYNEQF
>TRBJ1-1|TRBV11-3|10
ASSPGGTEAF
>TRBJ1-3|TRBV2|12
ASSDSLGGNTIY
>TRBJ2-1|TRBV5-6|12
ASSLRGSYNEQF
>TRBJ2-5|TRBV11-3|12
ASSSGPREETQY
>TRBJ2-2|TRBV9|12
ASSRGQGDGELF
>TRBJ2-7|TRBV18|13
ASSPLLGQGLEQY
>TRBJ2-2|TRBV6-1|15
ASSGRGLAANTGELF
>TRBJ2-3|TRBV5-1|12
ASSLGSPRDTQY
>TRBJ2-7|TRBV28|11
ASSDPPNYEQY
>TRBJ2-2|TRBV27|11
ASSPGPNRELF
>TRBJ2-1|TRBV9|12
ASSGSGRATEQF
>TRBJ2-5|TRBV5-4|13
ASSLAGTVQETQY
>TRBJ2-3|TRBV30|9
AWSKTDTQY
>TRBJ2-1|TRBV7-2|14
ASRPLLGSSYNEQF
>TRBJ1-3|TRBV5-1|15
ASSPSPTTGLGNTIY
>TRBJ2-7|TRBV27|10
ASSDIGYEQY
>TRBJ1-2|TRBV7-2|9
ASSSPRRYT
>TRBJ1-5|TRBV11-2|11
ASSLSENQPQH
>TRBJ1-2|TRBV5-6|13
ASSLEGPDPYGYT
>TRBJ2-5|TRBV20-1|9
SAMVGETQY
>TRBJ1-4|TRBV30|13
AWRDRERTNEKLF
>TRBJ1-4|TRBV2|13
ASSPTQGANEKLF
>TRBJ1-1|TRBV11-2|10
ASSFWSTEAF
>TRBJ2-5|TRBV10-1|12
ASSESSGMATQY